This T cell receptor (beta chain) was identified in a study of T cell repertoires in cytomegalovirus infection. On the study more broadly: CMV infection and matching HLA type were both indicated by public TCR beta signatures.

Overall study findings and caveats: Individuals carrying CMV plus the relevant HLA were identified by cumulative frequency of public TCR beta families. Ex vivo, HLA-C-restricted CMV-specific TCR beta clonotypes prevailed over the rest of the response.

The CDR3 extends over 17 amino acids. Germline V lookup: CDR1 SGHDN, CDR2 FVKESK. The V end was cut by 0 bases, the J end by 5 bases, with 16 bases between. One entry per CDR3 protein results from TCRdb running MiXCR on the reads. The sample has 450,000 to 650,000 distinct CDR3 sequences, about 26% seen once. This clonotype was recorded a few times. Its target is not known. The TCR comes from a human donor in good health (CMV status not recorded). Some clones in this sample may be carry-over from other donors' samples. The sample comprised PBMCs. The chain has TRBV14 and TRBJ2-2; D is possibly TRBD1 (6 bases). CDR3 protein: CASSQELGAARTGELFF. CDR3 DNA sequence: TGTGCCAGCAGCCAAGAATTGGGGGCAGCAAGGACCGGGGAGCTGTTTTTT.